A selection of T cell receptor beta chains follows, all from one sample in a study of beta chain features in type 1 diabetes. TCRdb's table, derived via immunoSEQ multiplex PCR, lists solely in-frame clones and lacks some. The profile shows 150,000 to 200,000 clones, less than 9.5% of them singletons. Sequenced sample: central memory CD4+ T cells from blood. The source is a woman aged 18 to 35 in good health. CDR3s include the opening cysteine and the closing phenylalanine or tryptophan.

CASRPTSGGGDEQFF | 15 | TRBJ2-1 | TRBV2
CASSEQGRSYGYTF | 14 | TRBJ1-2 | TRBV2
CSVQGGGRETQYF | 13 | TRBJ2-5 | TRBV29-1
CATSRDIRQGQETQYF | 16 | TRBJ2-5 | TRBV15
CAWSVQGYEQYF | 12 | TRBJ2-7 | TRBV30
CASLGRGYNEQFF | 13 | TRBJ2-1 | TRBV5-1
CASSMPGDTYGYTF | 14 | TRBJ1-2 | TRBV19
CASSQENSVRADTQYF | 16 | TRBJ2-3 | TRBV4-2
CASMTGGSNEKLFF | 14 | TRBJ1-4 | TRBV5-1
CASSYTGQIGNEQFF | 15 | TRBJ2-1 | TRBV7-3
CASSPQGPRNSPLHF | 15 | TRBJ1-6 | TRBV14
CASSFRQGPYNEQFF | 15 | TRBJ2-1 | TRBV7-8
CASSSTGKGHNEKLFF | 16 | TRBJ1-4 | TRBV7-2
CASNLDRGSYGYTF | 14 | TRBJ1-2 | TRBV7-8
CASSRQGSGYTF | 12 | TRBJ1-2 | TRBV2
CAWDKSSGNTIYF | 13 | TRBJ1-3 | TRBV30
CAWTPETDSPLHF | 13 | TRBJ1-6 | TRBV30
CASSLGSGRTEEQFF | 15 | TRBJ2-1 | TRBV5-6
CSVTGPVTDTQYF | 13 | TRBJ2-3 | TRBV29-1
CASSESFRAFF | 11 | TRBJ1-1 | TRBV2
CASRPYDDRSYGYTF | 15 | TRBJ1-2 | TRBV6-1
CASSFEGRGREQYF | 14 | TRBJ2-7 | TRBV5-4
CACERRGSSYEQYF | 14 | TRBJ2-7 | TRBV30
CASSPKTGWSGNTIYF | 16 | TRBJ1-3 | TRBV7-8
CASSLAGWRRASSSVGGEQFF | 21 | TRBJ2-1 | TRBV5-1
CASSEAGEGDGYTF | 14 | TRBJ1-2 | TRBV6-1
CASLQPGDIQYF | 12 | TRBJ2-4 | TRBV18
CASSFSGTGIATNEKLFF | 18 | TRBJ1-4 | TRBV5-5
CASSWGEDVGQPQHF | 15 | TRBJ1-5 | TRBV2
CASISGGLGYTF | 12 | TRBJ1-2 | TRBV19
CASSLDLENTEAFF | 14 | TRBJ1-1 | TRBV7-9
CASSYGQARGDTQYF | 15 | TRBJ2-3 | TRBV6-6
CASSPDTGQGQETQYF | 16 | TRBJ2-5 | TRBV28
CASSPDRMNTEAFF | 14 | TRBJ1-1 | TRBV4-3
CAWNPGQNQPQHF | 13 | TRBJ1-5 | TRBV30
CASSPPRGDTSSYEQYF | 17 | TRBJ2-7 | TRBV18
CASSSRDREYSPLHF | 15 | TRBJ1-6 | TRBV27
CASSVAVCVQPQHF | 14 | TRBJ1-5 | TRBV9
CAITPRTGNVDTQYF | 15 | TRBJ2-3 | TRBV10-3
CASSPDGQVYGYTF | 14 | TRBJ1-2 | TRBV7-3
CASSRTLQLTGDNSPLHF | 18 | TRBJ1-6 | TRBV5-4